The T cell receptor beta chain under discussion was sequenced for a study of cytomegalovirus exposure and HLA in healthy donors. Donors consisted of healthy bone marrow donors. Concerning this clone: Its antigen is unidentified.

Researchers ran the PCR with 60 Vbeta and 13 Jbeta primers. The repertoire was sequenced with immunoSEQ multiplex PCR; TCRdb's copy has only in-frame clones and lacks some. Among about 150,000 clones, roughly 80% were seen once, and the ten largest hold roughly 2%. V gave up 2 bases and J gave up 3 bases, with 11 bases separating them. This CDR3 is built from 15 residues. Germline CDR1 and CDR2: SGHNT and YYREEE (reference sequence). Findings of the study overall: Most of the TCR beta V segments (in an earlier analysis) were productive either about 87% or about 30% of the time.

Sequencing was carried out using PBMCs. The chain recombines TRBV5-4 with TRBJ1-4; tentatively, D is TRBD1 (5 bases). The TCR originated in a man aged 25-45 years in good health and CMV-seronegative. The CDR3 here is CASSLLPGPNEKLFF. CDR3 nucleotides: TGTGCCAGCAGCTTACTCCCAGGGCCTAATGAAAAACTGTTTTTT.